This TCR beta chain originates from a study of early T cells in non-severe SARS-CoV-2 infection. As concerns this clonotype: Its specificity is unknown. A much larger clonotype is one base distant, so this may be a read error.

Broader study findings: There was a bias toward anti-spike CD8 responses in VDJdb matching, which missed private and CD4 specificities.

CDR3 length equals 14 residues. Germline assignment: CDR1 SGHAT and CDR2 FQNNGV. TCRdb used MiXCR to reprocess the 5' RACE reads, holding one entry per CDR3 protein. The repertoire has roughly 51,000 distinct CDR3 sequences, roughly 6.2% of them found once; the top ten carry under 5%. The gene calls are TRBV11-2 and TRBJ2-5; 9 nucleotides match TRBD2. The sequenced sample consisted of whole blood. The clonotype comes from an adult who was a healthcare worker with PCR-confirmed SARS-CoV-2 infection or an uninfected control (not recorded which). The CDR3 region is CSSSTSGGQETQYF. The CDR3 DNA reads TGTTCCAGCAGCACCAGCGGGGGGCAAGAGACCCAGTACTTC.